This TCR beta chain originates from a study of CXCR3-negative and CXCR3-positive naive CD8 T cells. Regarding the study as a whole: For CXCR3-positive naive cells, TRB CDR3s were more hydrophobic than those of CXCR3-negative naive cells. Whereas both naive subsets had comparably high diversity, memory CD8+ cells had much lower diversity. Whereas memory cells differed, naive CXCR3-negative and CXCR3-positive cells shared similar TRBV-TRBJ usage.

Triplicate sorts, 300,000 to 350,000 cells apiece, were made for each CD8+ T cell subset. Among CD8+ T cells, naive ones were CD45RO-CCR7+CD27+CD95-. Carrying UMI labels, the TRB cDNA libraries were prepared through 5' RACE. TCRdb reanalyzed the 5' RACE reads and collapses them to one entry per CDR3 protein, without DNA. The sample's table shows some 54,000 distinct CDR3 sequences. Of note for this clonotype: No antigen is known for it.

The CDR3 is made up of 16 amino acids. From germline, CDR1 is SGHTA and CDR2 FQGTGA. V is TRBV7-3 and J is TRBJ2-1; TCRdb reports TRBD2, a call that lacks DNA to check it against. The sample taken for sequencing was naive CXCR3+ CD8+ T cells from blood. Subset of the sample: CD45RO-CCR7+CD27+CD95- naive CD8+ T cells expressing CXCR3 (TNR3+). The TCR was taken from a human donor in good health. Some clones in this sample may be carry-over from other donors' samples. The CDR3 region is CASSLIASGGAGEQFF.